These 28 T cell receptor beta chains were all obtained from the same sample, sequenced in a study of T-cell reconstitution after alpha-beta-depleted transplantation in children (dated by TCRdb to 2016 to 2017). The treatment or condition label on this specimen signifies: allogeneic hematopoietic cell transplantation with graft depleted of TCRalphabeta T cells and CD19 B cells. Receptor amplification or capture employed PCR. Instrument used: Illumina HiSeq 2500. To normalize quantification of the TCRbeta repertoire, the TCR libraries were built with molecular barcoding that relied on unique molecular identifiers. The raw public data were reprocessed by TCRdb itself: fastp quality trimming at Q25, MiXCR clonotype calling, in-frame beta chains only. Rows with one shared CDR3 protein collapse into an entry with the most common genes and DNA. The sample records about 980,000 distinct CDR3 sequences, about 29% of which are singletons. The ten biggest clones cover about 28% of the sample.

The source material was PBMCs, mostly from graft donor cells, sampled 360 days after TCRalphabeta/CD19-depleted stem cell transplant. Receptors were obtained from a boy younger than two who had a stem cell transplant for SCID, so the T cells may come from the graft donor.

This CDR3 reads CASSFSGGREQFF. CDR3 DNA: TGTGCCAGCAGTTTCAGCGGGGGGCGAGAGCAGTTCTTC. The chain uses TRBV12-3 or TRBV12-4 and TRBJ2-1; TRBD2 matches at 9 bases. There are 13 residues in the CDR3. With 3 bases clipped from V and 10 bases from J, the junction kept 4 bases outside the gene matches.

The chain combines TRBV7-3 with TRBJ2-1; D is ambiguous. The V end was cut by 0 bases, the J end by 5 bases, with 8 bases between. Germline CDR1 SGHTA, CDR2 FQGTGA. The CDR3 contains 14 residues. CDR3 DNA: TGTGCCAGCAGCTTAACGATTCAGGACAATGAGCAGTTCTTC. It translates to CASSLTIQDNEQFF.

This clonotype was found a few times. The V call is TRBV6-5, the J call TRBJ1-3; the match to TRBD1 covers 9 bases. In germline, CDR1 is MNHEY, CDR2 SVGAGI. CDR3 length: 16 amino acids. V gave up 0 bases and J gave up 3 bases; unmatched junction bases: 3. The DNA of the CDR3 is TGTGCCAGCAGTTACTCGGGGACAGGGTTTGGAAACACCATATATTTT. Protein: CASSYSGTGFGNTIYF.

The chain has TRBV28 and TRBJ2-7, with a weak D call TRBD1 (5 bases). Germline V gene lookup returns CDR1 MDHEN and CDR2 SYDVKM. The CDR3 is 16 residues long. V lost 1 base and J 3 bases, leaving 16 bases between the germline ends. Written as DNA, the CDR3 is TGTGCCAGCAGTTTATTTGGGAATACAGGACGCTACGAGCAGTACTTC. Its translation is CASSLFGNTGRYEQYF.

The chain links TRBV5-1 to TRBJ1-1; TRBD1 aligns across 8 bases. With 2 bases clipped from V and 4 bases from J, the junction kept 7 bases outside the gene matches. CDR3 length: 15 residues. From germline, CDR1 is SGHRS and CDR2 YFSETQ. The CDR3 region is CASSLRTGQGTEAFF. CDR3 sequence (DNA): TGCGCCAGCAGCTTACGGACAGGGCAGGGCACTGAAGCTTTCTTT. Full variable domain (rest looked up from reference TRBV5-1 and TRBJ1-1): KAGVTQTPRYLIKTRGQQVTLSCSPISGHRSVSWYQQTPGQGLQFLFEYFSETQRNKGNFPGRFSGRQFSNSRSEMNVSTLELGDSALYLCASSLRTGQGTEAFFGQGTRLTVV.

This clonotype was found once. The V gene is TRBV9, the J gene TRBJ1-2; maybe TRBD1 (5 bases). The CDR3 loop spans 13 amino acids. Germline V CDR1 and CDR2: SGDLS, YYNGEE. V was trimmed by 4 bases and J by 4 bases, leaving 11 bases between them. CDR3 sequence reads: CASSPGDGYGYTF. In DNA form, the CDR3 reads TGTGCCAGCAGCCCTGGGGACGGCTATGGCTACACCTTC.

V gene TRBV28 combines with J gene TRBJ2-6; weak D call: TRBD2 (5 bases). V lost 3 bases and J 0 bases, leaving 15 bases between the germline ends. The CDR3 extends over 18 amino acids. Germline CDR1 and CDR2: MDHEN and SYDVKM. CDR3 sequence (DNA): TGTGCCAGCAGTTTCTCCCGGACGGGAAGCTCTGGGGCCAACGTCCTGACTTTC. This translates into CASSFSRTGSSGANVLTF.

The chain combines TRBV19 with TRBJ2-2, with D perhaps TRBD2 (5 bases). V was pared by 5 bases and J by 3 bases, with 19 bases between. The CDR3 spans 17 residues. Germline CDR1 reads LNHDA; CDR2 reads SQIVND (reference sequence). Here the CDR3 reads CASSPGVGWSDTGELFF. In DNA form, the CDR3 reads TGTGCCAGTAGTCCCGGGGTTGGGTGGTCGGACACCGGGGAGCTGTTTTTT.

This clonotype was observed at least ten times. The chain links TRBV12-3 or TRBV12-4 to TRBJ1-5; D uncertain. The germline V and J ends were trimmed by 5 bases and 4 bases, with 12 bases remaining between them. The CDR3 totals 14 residues. The CDR3 nucleotides are TGTGCCAGCAGTCTCGATGGGCTAAATCAGCCCCAGCATTTT. Protein sequence: CASSLDGLNQPQHF.

The CDR3 DNA follows: TGCAGTGCCATTACAGGGCTTAACACCGGGGAGCTGTTTTTT. It codes for CSAITGLNTGELFF. The chain employs TRBV20-1 and TRBJ2-2; D is perhaps TRBD1 (6 bases). The germline V gene encodes CDR1 DFQATT and CDR2 SNEGSKA (reference sequence). The CDR3 length is 14 residues. V lost 6 bases, J lost 2 bases, and 13 bases lay in between.

The rearrangement uses TRBV5-1 and TRBJ1-5; D might be TRBD1 (6 bases). Germline assignment: CDR1 SGHRS and CDR2 YFSETQ. The ends were cut back, 0 bases at V and 5 bases at J, with 12 bases in the middle. This CDR3 contains 15 residues. The CDR3 sequence is CASSLGGGGDQPQHF. The CDR3 DNA follows: TGCGCCAGCAGCTTGGGAGGCGGGGGCGATCAGCCCCAGCATTTT.

The table lists this clonotype with a few counts. This chain links TRBV18 with TRBJ2-1; maybe TRBD2 (5 bases). Germline CDR1 and CDR2: KGHSH and LQKENI. This CDR3 is built from 17 residues. V dropped 3 bases and J dropped 0 bases, with 15 bases sitting between them. The CDR3 sequence is CASSPTRRPGSYNEQFF. As DNA, the CDR3 is TGTGCCAGCTCACCTACTAGACGCCCGGGCTCCTACAATGAGCAGTTCTTC.

The chain is built from TRBV10-3 and TRBJ1-1, with a possible D match to TRBD1 (6 bases). In germline, CDR1 is ENHRY, CDR2 SYGVKD. The germline V and J ends were trimmed by 4 bases and 5 bases, with 11 bases remaining between them. The CDR3 spans 13 residues. Here the CDR3 reads CAISVGGLTEAFF. As DNA, the CDR3 is TGTGCCATCAGTGTGGGGGGGCTAACTGAAGCTTTCTTT.

This clonotype came up a few times. The V gene is TRBV20-1, the J gene TRBJ2-2; D call uncertain. V shed 5 bases and J shed 1 base, with 11 bases lying between them. This CDR3 spans 14 amino acids. Germline-derived CDR1 and CDR2 are DFQATT and SNEGSKA (reference sequence). CDR3 protein: CSASEWGNTGELFF. DNA of the CDR3: TGCAGTGCTTCCGAATGGGGGAACACCGGGGAGCTGTTTTTT.

J is TRBJ2-1 and V is TRBV12-3 or TRBV12-4, with TRBD2 as a possible D gene (6 bases). The V end was cut by 8 bases, the J end by 12 bases, with 17 bases between. The CDR3 has 12 residues. CDR3 DNA sequence: TGTGCCAGCCGAATTGGGACTGAGGTGCAGTTCTTC. This codes for CASRIGTEVQFF.

The chain combines TRBV18 with TRBJ2-7, with D hard to call. V lost 6 bases and J 5 bases, leaving 14 bases between the germline ends. Germline V CDR1 and CDR2: KGHSH, LQKENI. This CDR3 region has 13 residues. The chain's CDR3 is CASSRQGMDEQYF. The CDR3, as DNA: TGTGCCAGCTCCCGCCAAGGTATGGACGAGCAGTACTTC.

The genes are TRBV19 and TRBJ2-1, with TRBD2 identical over 9 bases. Germline assignment: CDR1 LNHDA and CDR2 SQIVND (reference sequence). This CDR3 has 17 amino acids. V gave up 6 bases and J gave up 0 bases; unmatched junction bases: 9. The CDR3 sequence is CASRESGGLSSYNEQFF. The CDR3 nucleotides are TGTGCCAGTAGGGAAAGCGGGGGGCTGAGCTCCTACAATGAGCAGTTCTTC.

This rearrangement joins TRBV5-1 to TRBJ2-7; weak D call: TRBD1 (6 bases). This CDR3 is built from 14 residues. The ends were cut back, 3 bases at V and 4 bases at J, with 14 bases in the middle. CDR1 and CDR2 (germline): SGHRS, YFSETQ. The CDR3 sequence is CASSSPQQGYEQYF. The DNA of the CDR3 is TGCGCCAGCAGCTCCCCTCAACAGGGTTACGAGCAGTACTTC.

This clonotype was found many times. The chain uses TRBV5-1 and TRBJ2-5; D possibly matches TRBD1 or TRBD2 (6 bases each). In germline, CDR1 is SGHRS, CDR2 YFSETQ. The CDR3 has 14 amino acids. Trimming took 4 bases from V and 1 from J, leaving 11 bases between them. The CDR3 here is CASSRGGLQETQYF. The DNA of the CDR3 is TGCGCCAGCAGCCGAGGGGGGCTCCAAGAGACCCAGTACTTC.

Concerning this clonotype itself: This may be a read error: a much more frequent sequence differs by one nucleotide. The V and J genes are TRBV29-1 and TRBJ1-1; D perhaps matches TRBD1 (5 bases). V was pared by 4 bases and J by 3 bases, with 6 bases between. CDR1 and CDR2 from the germline V gene are SQVTM and ANQGSEA. The CDR3 is 11 residues long. CDR3 residues: CSVAGDTEAFF. For the CDR3, the DNA is TGCAGCGTTGCGGGGGACACTGAAGCTTTCTTT.

This clonotype turned up a few times. One junction end does not reproduce the germline sequence, and a read error may be involved. The J gene is TRBJ2-1, the V gene TRBV19; perhaps D is TRBD1 or TRBD2 (5 bases each). The CDR3 runs 12 residues. From germline, CDR1 is LNHDA and CDR2 SQIVND (reference sequence). Here the CDR3 DNA reads TGTGCCGTCCGGGACGGCCGGGTTCCCAGTTCTTTC. Amino acids: CAVRDGRVPSSF.

The J gene is TRBJ2-3, the V gene TRBV12-3 or TRBV12-4, with 7 bases matching TRBD2. J lost 4 bases, V lost 7 bases, and 5 bases had no gene match. This CDR3 has 13 residues. CDR3 amino acids: CASTVGGADTQYF. The CDR3 bases are TGTGCCAGCACAGTGGGAGGGGCAGATACGCAGTATTTT.

This chain connects TRBV7-9 to TRBJ2-5, with 8 bases that match TRBD2. The V gene end was trimmed by 3 bases and the J gene end by 4 bases; junction bases not matched to a gene: 7. This CDR3 is 15 amino acids long. Germline V CDR1 and CDR2: SEHNR, FQNEAQ (reference sequence). The CDR3 nucleotides are TGTGCCAGCAGCTTGATCGCGCTAGCGGGAGAGACCCAGTACTTC. The encoded protein is CASSLIALAGETQYF.

This clonotype was counted between two and nine times. The gene calls are TRBV6-2 or TRBV6-3 and TRBJ2-7; TRBD1 is a possible D gene (6 bases). Germline CDR1 is MNHEY and CDR2 is SVGEGT. This CDR3 has 15 residues. Trimming shortened V by 7 bases and J by 3 bases, and 19 bases separated the two germline ends. CDR3 in amino acids: CASNREMAFDYEQYF. The CDR3 DNA sequence: TGTGCCAGCAACAGGGAGATGGCTTTTGACTACGAGCAGTACTTC.

The rearrangement joins TRBV20-1 to TRBJ2-2; 10 bases agree with TRBD2. From germline, CDR1 is DFQATT and CDR2 SNEGSKA (reference sequence). V shed 4 bases, J shed 6 bases, and the junction held 8 bases outside the gene matches. The CDR3 runs to 15 residues. The chain's CDR3 is CSATSGGGRAGELFF. The CDR3 DNA sequence: TGCAGTGCTACCAGCGGGGGGGGCCGGGCCGGGGAGCTGTTTTTT.

V is TRBV5-1 and J is TRBJ2-1; 7 bases map to TRBD1. The length of the CDR3 is 16 residues. V trimming: 4 bases; J trimming: 5 bases; junction bases outside the gene matches: 12. From germline, CDR1 is SGHRS and CDR2 YFSETQ. Here the CDR3 reads CASSAGQVRLNNEQFF. The CDR3 DNA reads TGCGCCAGCAGCGCAGGACAGGTGAGATTGAACAATGAGCAGTTCTTC. Complete variable domain (other parts from reference TRBV5-1 and TRBJ2-1): KAGVTQTPRYLIKTRGQQVTLSCSPISGHRSVSWYQQTPGQGLQFLFEYFSETQRNKGNFPGRFSGRQFSNSRSEMNVSTLELGDSALYLCASSAGQVRLNNEQFFGPGTRLTVL.

The chain links TRBV5-1 to TRBJ2-3, with 11 nucleotides matching TRBD2. J lost 4 bases, V lost 3 bases, and 13 bases had no gene match. From germline, CDR1 is SGHRS and CDR2 YFSETQ. The CDR3 runs 18 residues. The CDR3 DNA follows: TGCGCCAGCAGCTCGGGCCTCTTAGCGGGGGGGCTGGCAGATACGCAGTATTTT. This encodes CASSSGLLAGGLADTQYF.

The rearrangement uses TRBV5-5 and TRBJ2-1; D ambiguous. The CDR3 totals 13 residues. The germline V and J ends were trimmed by 4 bases and 4 bases, with 9 bases remaining between them. The germline V gene has CDR1 SGHKS and CDR2 YYEKEE (reference sequence). CDR3 amino acids: CASSPHPYNEQFF. The CDR3, as DNA: TGTGCCAGCAGCCCTCACCCATACAATGAGCAGTTCTTC.